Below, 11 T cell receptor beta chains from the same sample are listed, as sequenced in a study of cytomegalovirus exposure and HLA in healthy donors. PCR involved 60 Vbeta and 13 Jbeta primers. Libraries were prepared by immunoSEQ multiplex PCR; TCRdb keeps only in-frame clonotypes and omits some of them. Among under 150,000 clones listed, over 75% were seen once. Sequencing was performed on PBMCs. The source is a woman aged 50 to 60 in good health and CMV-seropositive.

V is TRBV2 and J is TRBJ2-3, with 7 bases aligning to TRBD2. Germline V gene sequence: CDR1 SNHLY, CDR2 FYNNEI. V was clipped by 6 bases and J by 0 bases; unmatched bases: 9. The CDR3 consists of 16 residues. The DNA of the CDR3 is TGTGCCAGCAGCTTTCGGGGGAGGGGTAGCACAGATACGCAGTATTTT. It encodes CASSFRGRGSTDTQYF.

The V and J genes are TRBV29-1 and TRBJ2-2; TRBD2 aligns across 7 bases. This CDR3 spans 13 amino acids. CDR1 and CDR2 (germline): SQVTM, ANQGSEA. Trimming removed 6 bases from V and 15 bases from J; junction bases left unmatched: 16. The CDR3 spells CSVWGGLRGSLFF. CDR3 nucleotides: TGCAGCGTATGGGGGGGACTCCGAGGTAGTTTGTTTTTT.

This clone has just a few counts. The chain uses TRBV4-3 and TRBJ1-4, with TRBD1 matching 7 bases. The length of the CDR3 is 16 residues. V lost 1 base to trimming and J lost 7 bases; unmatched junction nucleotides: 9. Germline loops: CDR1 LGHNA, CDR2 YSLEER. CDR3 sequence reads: CASSQAVGQVGEKLFF. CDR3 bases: TGCGCCAGCAGCCAAGCGGTCGGACAGGTCGGTGAAAAACTGTTTTTT.

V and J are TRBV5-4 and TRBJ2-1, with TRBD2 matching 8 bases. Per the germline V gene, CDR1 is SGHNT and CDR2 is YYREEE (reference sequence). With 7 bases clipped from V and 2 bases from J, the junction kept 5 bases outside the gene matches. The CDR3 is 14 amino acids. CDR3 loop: CASAERGTYNEQFF. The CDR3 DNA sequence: TGTGCCAGCGCGGAGCGGGGGACCTACAATGAGCAGTTCTTC.

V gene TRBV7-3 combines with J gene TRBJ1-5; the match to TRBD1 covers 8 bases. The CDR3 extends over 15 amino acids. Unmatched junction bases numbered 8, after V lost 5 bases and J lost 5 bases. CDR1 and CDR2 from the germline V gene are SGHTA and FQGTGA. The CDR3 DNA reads TGTGCCAGCAGCCACGGCCAGGGGGCGGATCAGCCCCAGCATTTT. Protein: CASSHGQGADQPQHF.

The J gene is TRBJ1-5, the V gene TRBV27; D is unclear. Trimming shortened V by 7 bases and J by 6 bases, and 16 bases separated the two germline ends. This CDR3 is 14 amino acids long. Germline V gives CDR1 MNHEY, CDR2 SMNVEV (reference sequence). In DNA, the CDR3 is TGTGCCAGCACGTACCTCCCGGTTGGTCAGCCCCAGCATTTT. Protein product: CASTYLPVGQPQHF.

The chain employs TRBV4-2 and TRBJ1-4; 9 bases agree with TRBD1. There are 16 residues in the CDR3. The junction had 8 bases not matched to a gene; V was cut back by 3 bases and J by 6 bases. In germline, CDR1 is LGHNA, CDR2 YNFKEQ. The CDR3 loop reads CASSHPKDRGDEKLFF. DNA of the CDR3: TGTGCCAGCAGCCATCCCAAAGACAGGGGGGATGAAAAACTGTTTTTT.

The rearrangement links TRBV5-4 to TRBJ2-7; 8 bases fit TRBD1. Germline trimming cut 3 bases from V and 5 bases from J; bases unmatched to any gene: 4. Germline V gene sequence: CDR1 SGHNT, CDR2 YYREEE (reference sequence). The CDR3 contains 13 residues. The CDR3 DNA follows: TGTGCCAGCAGCTCCAGGGGGCCTGACGAGCAGTACTTC. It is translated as CASSSRGPDEQYF.

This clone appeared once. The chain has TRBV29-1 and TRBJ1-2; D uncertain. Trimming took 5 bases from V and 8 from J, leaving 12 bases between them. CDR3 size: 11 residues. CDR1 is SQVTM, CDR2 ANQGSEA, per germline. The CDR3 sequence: CSVRQEAGYTF. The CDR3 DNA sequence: TGCAGCGTTCGCCAGGAGGCCGGCTACACCTTC.

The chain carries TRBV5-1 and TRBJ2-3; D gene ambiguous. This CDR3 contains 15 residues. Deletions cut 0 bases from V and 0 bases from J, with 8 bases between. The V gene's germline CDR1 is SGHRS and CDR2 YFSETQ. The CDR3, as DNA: TGCGCCAGCAGCTTGGAGAGCCGTAGCACAGATACGCAGTATTTT. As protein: CASSLESRSTDTQYF.

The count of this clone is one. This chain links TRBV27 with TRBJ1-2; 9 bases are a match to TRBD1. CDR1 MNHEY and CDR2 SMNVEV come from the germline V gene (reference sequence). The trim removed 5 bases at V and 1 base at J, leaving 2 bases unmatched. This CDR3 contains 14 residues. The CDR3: CASSLTGGNYGYTF. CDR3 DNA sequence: TGTGCCAGCAGTCTGACAGGGGGTAACTATGGCTACACCTTC.